This T cell receptor beta chain originates from a study of control samples from healthy donors and cancer patients. Data came from immunoSEQ multiplex PCR; TCRdb stores just in-frame clones and leaves some out. The sample includes over 200,000 clones, about 80% seen only once; the top ten take 13%. From germline, CDR1 is KGHSH and CDR2 LQKENI. This CDR3 comprises 14 residues. Unmatched junction bases numbered 2, after V lost 6 bases and J lost 1 base. The sequence was collected from an older woman with lung cancer. The V gene is TRBV18, the J gene TRBJ1-5; 8 positions match TRBD1. Source material: PBMCs. This CDR3 is CASSRTGSNQPQHF. The CDR3 bases are TGTGCCAGCTCCCGGACAGGGAGCAATCAGCCCCAGCATTTT.